This TCR beta chain was recorded in a study of cytomegalovirus exposure and HLA in healthy donors (dated by TCRdb to 2015 to 2018). Background on the whole study: An earlier analysis of several hundred of the donors reported 250 to 300 Gb of sequence data and 117 million unique TCR beta sequences from 150 million to 200 million T cells. A later analysis re-examined previously published TCR beta repertoires from just over 650 donors and added high-resolution HLA genotyping to investigate patterns of TCR occurrence. Of the roughly 390 genotyped donors, roughly 80% fell in the genetic ancestry cluster associated with self-reported Caucasian donors. HLA typing included class I and class II loci at four-digit resolution. An earlier analysis of 587 of the donors applied high-throughput TCR beta sequencing to assess whether each TCR beta V gene segment acted as functional or pseudogenic. The aim of the study was to test whether cataloging public T cell receptors could identify signatures of past pathogen exposure. Around 320 gigabases of sequencing data and approximately 85 million unique TCR sequences were included in an early release covering several hundred HLA-typed donors. High-throughput TCR immunosequencing, statistical association of individual TCRs with disease status, and machine learning were combined to predict cytomegalovirus infection status. On average, around 200,000 unique TCR beta nucleotide sequences were sequenced per donor among 398 genotyped donors of the cohort, with roughly 18% of those sequences being non-productive. Genome-wide SNP genotypes for about 60% of the roughly 700 donors were used in a later genetic analysis, which treated that subset as a discovery cohort. Using immunosequencing, the study profiled T cell repertoires from 500 to 800 subjects and related those repertoires to cytomegalovirus serostatus. Rather than drawing on any new phenotypic data, the later analysis identified candidate immune exposures from TCR beta sequences and the way those sequences occurred across donors. A separate validation cohort of roughly 110 different subjects was used in addition to the roughly 620-subject first cohort. Roughly 5 DR-DQ haplotypes were treated as single units for association and clustering because of strong linkage in the cohort. Donor age, sex, ethnicity and CMV serostatus were collected together with the repertoire data. Every repertoire in the discovery cohort had been generated on one and the same sequencing platform. The number of typed donors differed by locus: about 629-630 for A, B, C, DRB1 and DQB1; roughly 510 for DQA1; 606 for DPA1; and some 450 for DPB1.

The library was built by means of the immunoSEQ multiplex PCR assay. A mixture of 60 forward primers for TCR Vbeta segments and 13 reverse primers for TCR Jbeta segments was used in the multiplex PCR. A multiplex PCR assay on genomic DNA amplified the CDR3 region of rearranged TCR beta genes. The amplified TCR beta libraries were sequenced on the Illumina HiSeq System as 87-base-pair reads. Concerning the study's data processing: In a later analysis, 77 million or so unique TCR beta chains were counted across the roughly 700 repertoires, and around 10 million of these chains were shared by at least two donors. Raw reads were error-corrected and collapsed into unique sequences with a nearest-neighbor algorithm that merged closely related sequences to remove PCR and sequencing errors. CDR3 sequences were aligned to IMGT reference sequences to assign V, D and J gene segments. For a sequence to be retained, a match of at least six nucleotides was required to both a V gene segment and a J gene segment. A rearrangement was called productive if the CDR3 had no stop codons and remained in frame with V and J, and every other rearrangement was called non-productive. Following IMGT convention, CDR3 was defined as the stretch from the second conserved V-encoded cysteine to the conserved J-encoded phenylalanine. The earlier analysis of about 560 of the donors excluded any sequence lacking an unambiguous match to a single V gene segment. In an earlier analysis of a few hundred of the donors, a V segment was called functional when productive rearrangements were above 56.7%, and segregating when the standard deviation between donors exceeded 5%. A statistical classification framework was developed to diagnose cytomegalovirus status using the catalog of TCR beta chain sequences. In a later analysis, TCR nucleotide sequences were compared against IMGT/GENE-DB human TR gene sequences so that V and J genes could be assigned. In a later analysis, CDR3 sequences and most-parsimonious VDJ recombination scenarios were assigned using the TCRdist pipeline. In a later analysis, each TCR beta chain was defined by its CDR3 amino acid sequence together with its V-gene family, and reads without a unique V-gene family were excluded. In a later analysis, some 600 highly shared, low-generation-probability nucleotide sequences were removed to address suspected cross-contamination and a sequencing artifact. In a later analysis, a clonal expansion index was calculated for each public chain from normalized within-repertoire ranks of inferred template counts. In a later analysis, generation probabilities were computed with a VDJ recombination model fitted to out-of-frame rearrangements, and the resulting probabilities were checked against IGoR. Hypergeometric tests were used in a later analysis to score TCR-TCR, TCR-HLA and TCR-CMV co-occurrence, with a repertoire-size bias correction applied to the TCR pairs. False discovery rates were estimated in a later analysis by permuting HLA or CMV assignments 20 times. In a later analysis, co-occurring TCRs were grouped using DBSCAN, and TCRdist sequence similarity was added for clustering within HLA-allele-positive subsets. Co-occurrence clustering excluded repertoires with fewer than 30,000 or more than 120,000 public chains, plus five with anomalous nucleotide sharing. The immuneACCESS repertoire file appears here via TCRdb, limited to in-frame rearrangements. These files lack a portion of the clones; in checked studies, under half of the deficit traces to unresolved V genes, and the cause of the others is not known. D and trimming come from the DNA, and the V and J calls and clone size come from that table. The sample yields more than 110,000 clones; 70% to 75% were counted once. The leading ten clones occupy about 1.2% of the sample.

As for this clone: Its binding antigen is unknown. No quality values exist for individual bases; no much larger clone is one base distant.

The cohort comprised 550 to 700 healthy bone marrow donors. At the time of sampling, every cohort member was nominally healthy, though immune exposures that went unrecorded were likely present. The donor was CMV seronegative and belonged to the group of 320 or so seronegative cohort members. Each donor provided a peripheral blood sample, and peripheral blood mononuclear cells were used for TCR beta sequencing. Genomic DNA was extracted from the blood cell samples with the Qiagen DNeasy Blood Extraction Kit. On the study overall, not on this receptor specifically: Linkage disequilibrium might explain the correlated functional status among segregating V segments, but an unknown experimental factor could not be ruled out. According to a later analysis, TCR association rates differed among HLA loci, with DRB1 alleles showing the most associated TCRs and HLA-C alleles showing the fewest. The sequencing pipeline was judged likely to have produced a cluster of highly shared sequence variants as a technical artifact. CMV serostatus was the only immune exposure information available for the cohort. According to a later analysis, parvovirus B19, influenza, CMV and Epstein-Barr virus appeared linked to several top co-occurrence clusters. The study listed approximately 160 TCR beta chains as associated with cytomegalovirus. V-gene and J-gene trimming of TCR beta chains was associated with a missense DCLRE1C variant in a later genetic analysis, and the association was replicated in an independent cohort. Because counts were too low, 15 or so rarely observed V segments, including chromosome 9 orphons, were excluded from the earlier analysis of several hundred of the donors. When HLA alleles, especially DR and DQ, strongly co-occurred, attributing TCR associations to individual alleles was difficult. Across donors, most TCR sequences were observed very rarely, whereas some public TCRs were present in many individuals. Compared with equally common non-associated chains, HLA-associated TCR beta chains in a later analysis were more clonally expanded and had lower generation probabilities. Most CMV-associated TCR beta chains appeared to be HLA-restricted in a later analysis, and the HLA associations seemed to be driven largely by CMV exposure. Specific HLA alleles were associated with 18,000 or so TCR beta sequences at a false discovery rate of 0.05 in a later analysis. The cohort was sequenced for TCR beta chains only, and without alpha or paired-chain data the features that could be detected were limited. A further reported finding was that TCR beta sequences accurately predicted the HLA-A and HLA-B alleles for most subjects in the first cohort. The classifier was reported to diagnose cytomegalovirus status with high specificity and sensitivity in both the original cohort and the validation cohort. HLA typing was unavailable for some donors at each locus, so association tests used only the typed subset. Compared with the approximately 700-donor mean, donors in an Asian-associated ancestry cluster had fewer N-insertions in productive TCRs, according to a later genetic analysis. In an earlier analysis of 587 of the donors, most TCR beta V segments were observed in productive rearrangements about 87% or about 30% of the time, broadly matching IMGT annotations. The authors suggested that the approach could potentially be extended to other disease states and immunological phenotypes. Presence/absence analyses assumed roughly uniform sequencing depth across donors, an assumption that may not hold. A few of the identified cytomegalovirus-associated TCR beta chains were confirmed in vitro to be specific for cytomegalovirus antigens.

The clonotype was recovered from a woman in her thirties or forties in good health and CMV-seronegative. Sequenced material: PBMCs.

The CDR3 here reads CASSGATRNNEQFF. The sequence in DNA is TGCGCCAGCAGCGGCGCGACTCGCAACAATGAGCAGTTCTTC. Recombination linked TRBV5-1 to TRBJ2-1; no D segment can be confidently identified. V is pared back by 4 bases and J by 5 bases, with 13 bases lying between the germline termini. CDR1 SGHRS and CDR2 YFSETQ were looked up in the germline V gene. The cysteine opens and the phenylalanine closes a CDR3 of 14 amino acids. Only the CDR3 DNA stays, 42 bases, in frame from base 1.